This entry lists 12 T cell receptor beta chains sequenced from one sample in a study of T-cell reconstitution after alpha-beta-depleted transplantation in children. Unique molecular identifiers were incorporated into the prepared TCRbeta library. A single record per CDR3 protein comes from TCRdb applying MiXCR to the PCR reads. The sample shows 300,000 to 400,000 distinct CDR3 sequences, roughly 16% of them seen only once. This sample comprised PBMCs, mostly from graft donor cells, obtained 360 days after TCRalphabeta/CD19-depleted stem cell transplant. The receptors derive from a male patient between 2 and 10 years old who had a stem cell transplant for acute lymphoblastic leukemia, so the T cells may come from the graft donor.

The rearrangement joins TRBV12-3 or TRBV12-4 to TRBJ2-7, with a possible D match to TRBD1 (5 bases). Trimming pared 5 bases from V and 0 bases from J, leaving 26 bases between. The CDR3 is 19 amino acids. CDR3 DNA sequence: TGTGCCAGCAGTAGGCGTGGACACCTCCTAGAAGCCTTCTCCTACGAGCAGTACTTC. Residues: CASSRRGHLLEAFSYEQYF.

In its sample, this clonotype was seen many times. V is TRBV6-1 and J is TRBJ2-2; TRBD2 might be the D (5 bases). Germline CDR1 MNHNS, CDR2 SASEGT. V gave up 6 bases and J gave up 0 bases, with 17 bases separating them. This CDR3 has 17 amino acids. DNA for the CDR3: TGTGCCAGCAGCTCCCCTCGCGGGTCCGCGAACACCGGGGAGCTGTTTTTT. Translated: CASSSPRGSANTGELFF.

The J gene is TRBJ1-2, the V gene TRBV27, with 7 nucleotides matching TRBD1. The CDR3 runs to 14 residues. V gave up 3 bases and J gave up 5 bases; unmatched junction bases: 6. CDR1 is MNHEY, CDR2 SMNVEV, per germline (reference sequence). Here the CDR3 DNA reads TGTGCCAGCAGTTTTCTGCCAGGGGGGTATGGCTACACCTTC. Amino acids: CASSFLPGGYGYTF.

This clonotype was picked up a small number of times. The genes are TRBV4-2 and TRBJ2-7; possibly TRBD2 for D (6 bases). V shed 0 bases and J shed 4 bases, with 16 bases lying between them. The CDR3 consists of 16 residues. Per the germline V gene, CDR1 is LGHNA and CDR2 is YNFKEQ. The CDR3: CASSQELAVTTYEQYF. Written as DNA, the CDR3 is TGTGCCAGCAGCCAAGAACTAGCCGTAACCACTTACGAGCAGTACTTC.

The J gene is TRBJ2-5, the V gene TRBV2, with 9 bases fitting TRBD1. The CDR3 is 13 residues long. V was clipped by 1 base and J by 14 bases; unmatched bases: 8. Germline V gives CDR1 SNHLY, CDR2 FYNNEI. This CDR3 reads CASSEVTGGLLYF. The CDR3 region has the DNA TGTGCCAGCAGTGAAGTCACAGGGGGCCTACTATACTTC. Full variable domain (rest looked up from reference TRBV2 and TRBJ2-5): EPEVTQTPSHQVTQMGQEVILRCVPISNHLYFYWYRQILGQKVEFLVSFYNNEISEKSEIFDDQFSVERPDGSNFTLKIRSTKLEDSAMYFCASSEVTGGLLYFGPGTRLLVL.

This clonotype was detected a few times. The J gene is TRBJ2-1, the V gene TRBV28; possibly TRBD2 for D (6 bases). The CDR3 totals 17 residues. V lost 6 bases to trimming and J lost 2 bases, with 20 bases between them. Germline V lookup: CDR1 MDHEN, CDR2 SYDVKM. The CDR3 region has the DNA TGTGCCAGCAGCCGTTCAAGCGGGCGGATCACCTACAATGAGCAGTTCTTC. It translates to CASSRSSGRITYNEQFF.

This clonotype was seen repeatedly, ten times or more. The CDR3 DNA reads as TGTGCCAGCAGTTTCGCCAGGGAGAGCACAGATACGCAGTATTTT. Translated: CASSFARESTDTQYF. The chain couples TRBV12-3 or TRBV12-4 to TRBJ2-3; D is tentatively TRBD1 or TRBD2 (5 bases each). The CDR3 has 15 amino acids. V dropped 3 bases and J dropped 0 bases, with 10 bases sitting between them.

The chain combines TRBV28 with TRBJ2-3; the D gene could be TRBD1 or TRBD2 (5 bases each). Trimming stripped 6 bases from V and 4 bases from J, with 17 bases between. Germline CDR1 is MDHEN and CDR2 is SYDVKM. CDR3 length: 15 amino acids. The CDR3 spells CASSALGEPPDTQYF. The DNA of the CDR3 is TGTGCCAGCAGCGCCCTGGGGGAACCGCCAGATACGCAGTATTTT.

The chain recombines TRBV20-1 with TRBJ1-3; D not certain. The CDR3 has 13 residues. V lost 1 base and J lost 2, with 6 bases in between. The germline gives CDR1 DFQATT, CDR2 SNEGSKA (reference sequence). CDR3 sequence reads: CSARASPGNTIYF. CDR3 nucleotide sequence: TGCAGTGCTAGAGCCAGTCCTGGAAACACCATATATTTT.

This clonotype was observed many times. J is TRBJ2-1 and V is TRBV10-1; 8 positions match TRBD2. Trimming took 10 bases from V and 3 from J; bases not matched to a gene: 8. The CDR3 runs to 14 residues. CDR1 is WNHNN, CDR2 SYGVQD, per germline (reference sequence). The CDR3 nucleotides are TGCGCCACCAGAAAAGCGGGAGTCTACAATGAGCAGTTCTTC. Its translation is CATRKAGVYNEQFF.

The chain combines TRBV13 with TRBJ2-5; the D gene is possibly TRBD2 (6 bases). Germline CDR1 reads PRHDT; CDR2 reads FYEKMQ (reference sequence). This CDR3 region has 14 residues. V dropped 5 bases and J dropped 4 bases, with 14 bases sitting between them. The CDR3 DNA reads TGTGCCAGCAGCCCCGGGGCGCGGGGAGAGACCCAGTACTTC. Translating gives CASSPGARGETQYF.

In this sample, this clonotype turned up many times. The chain recombines TRBV7-3 with TRBJ2-1; the match to TRBD2 covers 11 bases. Germline CDR1 and CDR2: SGHTA and FQGTGA. The V and J ends lost 4 bases and 3 bases, in that order; junction bases with no gene match: 2. This CDR3 contains 15 residues. CDR3 coding DNA: TGTGCCAGCAGCTGGGGACTAGCGGTCTACAATGAGCAGTTCTTC. As protein: CASSWGLAVYNEQFF.